This T cell receptor beta chain was observed in a study of T-cell memory formation after mild COVID-19 (dated by TCRdb to the early 2020s). Broadly, across the study: TCR sequence clusters from the two donors were largely donor specific. T-cell clones expanding and contracting after mild COVID-19 in a couple of donors were tracked by longitudinal TCRalpha and TCRbeta repertoire sequencing. The cohort comprised two young, previously healthy adult volunteers, one female and one male.

Results and caveats for the whole study, not just this receptor: Contracting CD4+ clones appeared mostly in the CM and EM memory subsets, whereas CD8+ clones were enriched in EMRA. Clones contracting from day 15 to 85 had balanced CD4/CD8 phenotypes, while a second wave expanding from day 15 to 37 was biased towards CD4+. The detection of some responding clones in pre-infection memory suggests that pre-existing cross-reactive memory T cells joined the SARS-CoV-2 response. The study included only two mild cases, and larger cohorts that include severe cases with pre-infection samples were judged to be necessary. SARS-CoV-2 specificity of the second-wave clones peaking on day 37 was not confirmed.

Ficoll-Paque density gradient centrifugation was used to isolate PBMCs. The sample was run on an Illumina NovaSeq 6000. TCRalpha and TCRbeta cDNA libraries were constructed by 5'RACE with constant-segment primers, with sample barcodes and unique molecular identifiers being introduced. RNA was extracted from every sample with Trizol reagent. The libraries were amplified in two PCR steps, and the second step added a second sample barcode and Illumina TruSeq adapters. The libraries were sequenced on an Illumina NovaSeq using 2 x 150 bp paired-end reads. The paper's data handling went like this. Demultiplexing of reads and collapsing into UMI-guided consensus sequences were performed with migec v1.2.7. Using mixcr v2.1.11, UMI consensuses were aligned to TRA and TRB V and J templates and then assembled into clonotypes. A clonotype was counted as expanded or contracted only when both edgeR and NoisET called the clonotype significant, with the noise models trained on biological replicates. edgeR calls used a false discovery rate-adjusted p below 0.01 and a log2 fold-change threshold of 1. PCA with hierarchical clustering of max-normalized trajectories of the 1000 most abundant clonotypes was used as exploratory dynamics analysis. The CD4 or CD8 phenotype of responding clones was assigned using the separately sequenced CD4+ and CD8+ repertoires. TCRdb reprocessing: public reads trimmed at Q25 with fastp, clones called with MiXCR, in-frame beta chains kept. Rows matching on CDR3 protein sequence are summarized as one entry with the most common DNA and genes. The V and J calls shown here were made by TCRdb, not taken from the authors' results. This sample lists roughly 130,000 distinct CDR3 sequences; 16% were detected once. Clones ranked in the top ten supply roughly 14% of the sample.

There are 15 amino acids in the CDR3, from cysteine to phenylalanine inclusive. CDR3 DNA is the only sequence kept; it has 45 bases, read in frame from the first base. CDR1 SGHTA and CDR2 FQGNSA were looked up in the germline V gene. V is cut back by 6 bases and J by 6 bases, with 7 bases in the junction unmatched. This clonotype was picked up a small number of times. The specificity of this receptor is unknown. There are no base qualities to consult, and no much larger clone falls within one base. The origin of this receptor is an adult woman who had mild COVID-19 (a few samples of this study predate the infection). The sample titles of this study are shuffled in the database, so cell type and time point are left out; the donor was told from shared clones. Recombination joined TRBV7-2 with TRBJ2-2; 10 bases in the middle match TRBD2. The sequencing sample was made of PBMCs or a T cell subset sorted from them (not recorded which). The CDR3 is CASRASGRASGELFF. The DNA is TGTGCCAGCAGAGCGAGCGGGAGGGCATCCGGGGAGCTGTTTTTT. Here the CDR3 is joined to the reference TRBV7-2 and TRBJ2-2 genes, and the full variable domain is: GAGVSQSPSNKVTEKGKDVELRCDPISGHTALYWYRQSLGQGLEFLIYFQGNSAPDKSGLPSDRFSAERTGGSVSTLTIQRTQQEDSAVYLCASRASGRASGELFFGEGSRLTVL.